This is a list of T cell receptor beta chains from one sample in a study of read filtering for tumor transcriptome and immune sequencing. Each CDR3 protein gets one entry after TCRdb re-called the reads with MiXCR. The data hold some 62,000 distinct CDR3 sequences, with approximately 15% observed a single time. The sequenced sample was a population of CD138-negative cells sorted from bone marrow. These receptors were obtained from a donor aged 40 or older with multiple myeloma. The CDR3 runs from the conserved cysteine through the conserved F or W. D genes are given only for firm matches. Size tells how often a clone was seen (once, few, many) or the class of an expanded clone, and some rows leave it out.

>TRBV29-1|many|NA|TRBJ1-2
CSVSGNVRKYGYTF
TGCAGCGTGTCCGGGAACGTAAGAAAATATGGCTACACCTTC
>TRBV7-3|many|TRBD1|TRBJ2-1
CASSSKQGDEQFF
TGTGCCAGCAGCTCTAAACAGGGGGATGAGCAGTTCTTC
>TRBV11-2|few|NA|TRBJ2-4
CASSLSAGAGNIQYF
TGTGCCAGCAGCTTATCCGCAGGGGCAGGAAACATTCAGTACTTC
>TRBV20-1|many|NA|TRBJ1-5
CSARVASVGQPQHF
TGCAGTGCTAGAGTGGCCTCGGTAGGCCAGCCCCAGCATTTT
>TRBV23-1|few|TRBD2|TRBJ2-1
CASSQSTSGRHNEQFF
TGCGCCAGCAGTCAATCGACTAGCGGGAGGCACAATGAGCAGTTCTTC
>TRBV20-1|many|NA|TRBJ2-3
CSASGFIGAPDTQYF
TGCAGTGCTAGCGGGTTTATCGGGGCCCCAGATACGCAGTATTTT
>TRBV5-1|many|NA|TRBJ2-1
CASSLGRSLNEQFF
TGCGCCAGCAGCTTGGGTCGGTCCCTCAATGAGCAGTTCTTC
>TRBV15|many|NA|TRBJ2-3
CATSRPDGPTDTQYF
TGTGCCACCAGCAGACCGGATGGTCCCACAGATACGCAGTATTTT
>TRBV28|few|NA|TRBJ1-2
CASSLPGANYGYTF
TGTGCCAGCAGCTTACCGGGGGCAAACTATGGCTACACCTTC
>TRBV7-8|many|TRBD2|TRBJ2-3
CASSFGLAGYTDTQYF
TGTGCCAGCAGCTTTGGACTAGCGGGGTACACAGATACGCAGTATTTT
>TRBV6-5|NA|TRBD1|TRBJ1-5
CASSGQGSQPQHF
TGTGCCAGCAGTGGACAGGGAAGTCAGCCCCAGCATTTT
>TRBV7-3|many|NA|TRBJ1-1
CASSSYTNTEAFF
TGTGCCAGCAGCTCCTATACGAACACTGAAGCTTTCTTT
>TRBV27|many|NA|TRBJ1-6
CASSFGQSSSYNSPLHF
TGTGCCAGCAGTTTTGGACAGTCGAGCTCCTATAATTCACCCCTCCACTTT